The next 14 T cell receptor beta chains were all read from a single sample in a study of human versus mouse CDR3 diversity and MHC coevolution. Only in-frame clones appear in the TCRdb table, and some are missing; sequencing was by immunoSEQ multiplex PCR. The table records about 81,000 clones, 93% of them present only once. Material: naive CD4+ T cells from blood. Subset specified: CD45RO-negative CD62L-positive naive CD4 T cells. Receptors originate from a person aged 25 to 69 in good health.

This sequence joins TRBV9 and TRBJ2-5; D not resolved. Near its end, the DNA agrees better with TRBJ2-7, so the J call may be wrong. This CDR3 is 15 amino acids long. Germline V gene data show CDR1 as SGDLS and CDR2 as YYNGEE. CDR3 loop: CASSVGGYSSYEQYF. The CDR3 bases are TGTGCCAGCAGCGTAGGTGGGTACAGCTCCTACGAGCAGTACTTC.

Of note for this clone: The same CDR3 can be traced to other DNA sequences in this sample. J is TRBJ1-3 and V is TRBV5-1; 7 bases match TRBD1. This CDR3 has 14 amino acids. Germline CDR1 SGHRS, CDR2 YFSETQ. V was pared by 2 bases and J by 1 base, with 0 bases of the junction left unmatched. The CDR3 nucleotides read TGCGCCAGCAGCTTACAGGGGTCTGGAAACACCATATATTTT. It codes for CASSLQGSGNTIYF.

This clone showed up just once. The rearrangement links TRBV7-3 to TRBJ2-1; the match to TRBD1 covers 9 bases. The CDR3 covers 15 residues. V shed 5 bases and J 1 base; nucleotides not matched to a gene: 3. Germline values: CDR1 SGHTA, CDR2 FQGTGA. CDR3: CASSLGTGSYNEQFF. The CDR3 region has the DNA TGTGCCAGCAGCCTCGGGACAGGGTCCTACAATGAGCAGTTCTTC.

In this sample, this clone turned up once. CDR3 in DNA: TGTGCCAGCTCTGCGTTTGATTTAGGGGACTTCCCACGCAGCAATGAAAAACTGTTTTTT. It yields the protein CASSAFDLGDFPRSNEKLFF. The rearrangement joins TRBV18 to TRBJ1-4; TRBD1 is a possible D gene (5 bases). This CDR3 is 20 amino acids long. Trimming shortened V by 6 bases and J by 5 bases, and 31 bases separated the two germline ends. CDR1 and CDR2 from the germline V gene are KGHSH and LQKENI.

A single count supports this clone. V gene TRBV19 combines with J gene TRBJ2-2; 7 bases match TRBD1. The germline V gene encodes CDR1 LNHDA and CDR2 SQIVND (reference sequence). The trim removed 5 bases at V and 4 bases at J, leaving 4 bases unmatched. This CDR3 region has 14 residues. CDR3 sequence (DNA): TGTGCCAGTAGTGTGGGACAGCTCACCGGGGAGCTGTTTTTT. Translation: CASSVGQLTGELFF.

The J gene is TRBJ1-2, the V gene TRBV18, with TRBD1 matching over 10 bases. V dropped 6 bases and J dropped 6; count of bases not matched to a gene: 7. The germline V gene encodes CDR1 KGHSH and CDR2 LQKENI. The length of the CDR3 is 14 residues. CDR3 amino acids: CASSGDRGTHGYTF. For the CDR3, the DNA is TGTGCCAGCTCCGGGGACAGGGGAACCCATGGCTACACCTTC. Full variable domain (remainder filled in from reference TRBV18 and TRBJ1-2): NAGVMQNPRHLVRRRGQEARLRCSPMKGHSHVYWYRQLPEEGLKFMVYLQKENIIDESGMPKERFSAEFPKEGPSILRIQQVVRGDSAAYFCASSGDRGTHGYTFGSGTRLTVV.

The chain carries TRBV12-5 and TRBJ2-2, with a weak D call TRBD1 (6 bases). Germline V gene sequence: CDR1 LGHNT, CDR2 FRNRAP. The ends were cut back, 2 bases at V and 3 bases at J, with 7 bases in the middle. The CDR3 totals 14 residues. The CDR3 bases are TGTGCTAGTGGTTTGAGGGGGTACACCGGGGAGCTGTTTTTT. Amino acids: CASGLRGYTGELFF.

The chain employs TRBV9 and TRBJ1-2; tentative D call: TRBD1 (6 bases). Germline loops: CDR1 SGDLS, CDR2 YYNGEE. CDR3 length: 15 amino acids. The V end lost 4 bases, the J end lost 7 bases, and 20 bases lay between the germline ends. For the CDR3, the DNA is TGTGCCAGCAGCCTTCAAGCAGGGGTCTCCGGTGGCTACACCTTC. The encoded protein is CASSLQAGVSGGYTF.

The J gene is TRBJ2-7, the V gene TRBV5-1, with 13 bases identical to TRBD2. CDR1 and CDR2 from the germline V gene are SGHRS and YFSETQ. The CDR3 runs 14 residues. J lost 7 bases, V lost 3 bases, and 4 bases had no gene match. The CDR3 reads CASSSGLAGLEQYF. CDR3 sequence (DNA): TGCGCCAGCAGCTCGGGACTAGCGGGGCTGGAGCAGTACTTC.

In this sample, this clone turned up once. The chain has TRBV9 and TRBJ2-5, with D perhaps TRBD2 (5 bases). CDR1 and CDR2 from the germline V gene are SGDLS and YYNGEE. The V end was cut by 2 bases, the J end by 5 bases, with 13 bases between. The CDR3 is 14 residues long. The CDR3 here is CASSVGSLSETQYF. The CDR3 DNA reads as TGTGCCAGCAGCGTGGGGAGCCTGTCGGAGACCCAGTACTTC.

V and J are TRBV27 and TRBJ2-6, with D perhaps TRBD2 (5 bases). CDR3 length: 18 residues. Trimming stripped 3 bases from V and 5 bases from J, with 20 bases between. Germline values: CDR1 MNHEY, CDR2 SMNVEV (reference sequence). The CDR3 here is CASSFGIHDSPRANVLTF. CDR3 coding DNA: TGTGCCAGCAGTTTCGGGATTCACGACTCTCCTCGGGCCAACGTCCTGACTTTC. Looking up the rest from reference TRBV27 and TRBJ2-6 gives the full variable domain: EAQVTQNPRYLITVTGKKLTVTCSQNMNHEYMSWYRQDPGLGLRQIYYSMNVEVTDKGDVPEGYKVSRKEKRNFPLILESPSPNQTSLYFCASSFGIHDSPRANVLTFGAGSRLTVL.

V gene TRBV6-6 combines with J gene TRBJ1-2; D uncertain. This CDR3 is 12 amino acids long. V lost 7 bases to trimming and J lost 12 bases, with 18 bases between them. CDR1 MNHNY and CDR2 SVGAGI come from the germline V gene (reference sequence). The CDR3 nucleotides are TGTGCCAGCACCCAGGATTCTAGCGGGGACACCTTC. Translation gives CASTQDSSGDTF.

This chain links TRBV10-1 with TRBJ2-6; D not resolved. The CDR3 consists of 18 residues. The germline V gene encodes CDR1 WNHNN and CDR2 SYGVQD (reference sequence). The ends were cut back, 5 bases at V and 5 bases at J, with 22 bases in the middle. The CDR3 nucleotides read TGCGCCAGCAGTATAGCTCAAAGATCGCAAAGTCGGGCCAACGTCCTGACTTTC. Translated, it gives CASSIAQRSQSRANVLTF.

This chain joins TRBV12-2 and TRBJ2-3; the D call in the table, TRBD2, was not verified against the DNA. TRBV12-2 is classified as a pseudogene. The length of the CDR3 is 16 residues. As DNA, the CDR3 is TGTGCAAGTCGCCTCCGCGGCAAACTAGCGCCAGATACGCAGTATTTT. Its protein is CASRLRGKLAPDTQYF.